The present T cell receptor (beta chain) was sequenced within a study of T-cell memory formation after mild COVID-19 (dated by TCRdb to about 2021). About the full investigation: Most TCR sequence clusters were specific to one of the two donors. In a couple of donors, T-cell clones that expanded and contracted after mild COVID-19 were tracked by sequencing TCRalpha and TCRbeta repertoires over time. The cohort comprised two young, previously healthy adult volunteers, one female and one male. What the authors observed across the whole study: The detection of some responding clones in pre-infection memory suggests that pre-existing cross-reactive memory T cells joined the SARS-CoV-2 response. The study covered only a couple of mild cases, and larger cohorts including severe cases with pre-infection samples were considered necessary. Contracting CD4+ clones turned up mainly in the CM and EM memory subsets, whereas EMRA was where CD8+ clones were enriched. Balanced CD4/CD8 phenotypes were observed for clones contracting from day 15 to 85, whereas a bias towards CD4+ was observed for a second wave of clones expanding from day 15 to 37. The second-wave clones that peaked on day 37 were not confirmed to be SARS-CoV-2 specific.

This clonotype occurred many times. Its antigen has not been determined. No qualities accompany the bases; no much larger clone lies one base away. For sequencing, an Illumina NovaSeq 6000 was employed. cDNA libraries for TCRalpha and TCRbeta were prepared by 5'RACE using constant-segment primers, with sample barcodes and unique molecular identifiers added. RNA was extracted from every sample with Trizol reagent. Amplification of the libraries took two PCR steps, and the second step added a second sample barcode plus Illumina TruSeq adapters. The libraries were sequenced on an Illumina NovaSeq using 2 x 150 bp paired-end reads. Per the source publication's procedure: The reads were demultiplexed and collapsed into UMI-guided consensus sequences using migec v1.2.7. With mixcr v2.1.11, UMI consensuses were aligned to TRA and TRB V and J templates and assembled into clonotypes. A clonotype was counted as expanded or contracted only if both edgeR and NoisET called the change significant, with noise models trained on biological replicates. For edgeR calls, the cutoffs were a false discovery rate-adjusted p below 0.01 and a log2 fold-change threshold of 1. As an exploratory analysis of dynamics, max-normalized trajectories of the 1000 most abundant clonotypes were examined by PCA with hierarchical clustering. The CD4 or CD8 phenotype of responding clones was assigned using the separately sequenced CD4+ and CD8+ repertoires. TCRdb reran the public reads through fastp at Q25 and MiXCR, keeping productive beta chains. When rows share a CDR3 protein, they turn into one entry using the most common DNA and genes. These V and J calls derive from TCRdb rather than the authors' analysis. In this sample the table shows about 340,000 distinct CDR3 sequences, about 15% of which occur a single time. Clones ranked in the top ten supply approximately 20% of the sample.

PBMCs were isolated by Ficoll-Paque density gradient centrifugation. Trimming accounts for 6 bases at V and 3 bases at J, while the number of junction bases matched to no gene is 7. The CDR3 runs 14 amino acids, cysteine and phenylalanine included. Only the CDR3 part of the read is kept: 42 bases, read in frame from the first base. The germline V gene provides CDR1 MNHEY and CDR2 SVGAGI. Rearrangement joined TRBV6-5 to TRBJ2-7, and TRBD1 matches 8 of the central bases. The sequencing sample was made of PBMCs or a T cell subset sorted from them (not recorded which). The receptor was isolated from a man younger than 35 who had mild COVID-19 (a few samples of this study predate the infection). The sample titles of this study are shuffled in the database, so cell type and time point are left out; the donor was told from shared clones. CDR3 sequence: CASRPGQGFYEQYF. The DNA sequence is TGTGCCAGCAGGCCCGGACAGGGATTCTACGAGCAGTACTTC.